Sequencing of this T cell receptor (beta chain) was carried out in a study of T cell responses to AZD1222 COVID-19 vaccine. Study-wide results and caveats: Spike-wide vaccine-associated CD4 TCRs dominated at 160-218 and 743-854. Nearly half of the spike-specific TCRs reportedly recognize variant regions that carry no mutations. The study identified only a handful of AZD1222 recipients as seropositive at baseline.

On this clone: As yet, its antigen is unknown.

Assay used: immunoSEQ multiplex PCR; TCRdb lists only in-frame clones, some missing. The repertoire holds roughly 80,000 clones, with approximately 85% as singletons. Sample: peripheral blood, taken on day 0 of MenACWY control vaccination. The clonotype comes from an adult in good health.

CDR3 residues: CASRVKGDPGNTIYF. The CDR3 DNA sequence: TGTGCCAGCAGAGTAAAGGGGGACCCTGGAAACACCATATATTTT. V usage is TRBV7-9 and J usage is TRBJ1-3; the D gene is possibly TRBD1 (6 bases). This CDR3 region has 15 residues. Deletions cut 6 bases from V and 2 bases from J, with 14 bases between. Germline V gene sequence: CDR1 SEHNR, CDR2 FQNEAQ (reference sequence).